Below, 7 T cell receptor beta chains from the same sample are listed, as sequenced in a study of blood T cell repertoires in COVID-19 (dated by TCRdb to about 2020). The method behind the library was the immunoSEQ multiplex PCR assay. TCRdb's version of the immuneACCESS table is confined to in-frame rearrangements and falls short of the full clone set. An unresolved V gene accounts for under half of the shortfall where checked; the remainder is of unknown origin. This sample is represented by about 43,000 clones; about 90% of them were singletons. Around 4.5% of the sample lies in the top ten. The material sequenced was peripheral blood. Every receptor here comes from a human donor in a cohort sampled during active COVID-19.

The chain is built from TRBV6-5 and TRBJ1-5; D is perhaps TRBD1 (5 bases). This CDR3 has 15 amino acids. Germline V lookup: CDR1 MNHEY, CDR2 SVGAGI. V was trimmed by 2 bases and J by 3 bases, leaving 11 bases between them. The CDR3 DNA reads TGTGCCAGCAGTTACACAGGCCCTTTCAATCAGCCCCAGCATTTT. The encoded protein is CASSYTGPFNQPQHF.

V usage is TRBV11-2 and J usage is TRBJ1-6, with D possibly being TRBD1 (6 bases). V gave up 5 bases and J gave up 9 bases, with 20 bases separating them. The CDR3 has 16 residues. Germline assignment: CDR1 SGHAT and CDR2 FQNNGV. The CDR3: CASSPRTSGAGSPLHF. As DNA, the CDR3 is TGTGCCAGCAGCCCCCGGACCTCAGGGGCAGGTTCACCCCTCCACTTT. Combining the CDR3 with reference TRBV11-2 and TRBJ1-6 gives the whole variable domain EAGVAQSPRYKIIEKRQSVAFWCNPISGHATLYWYQQILGQGPKLLIQFQNNGVVDDSQLPKDRFSAERLKGVDSTLKIQPAKLEDSAVYLCASSPRTSGAGSPLHFGNGTRLTVT.

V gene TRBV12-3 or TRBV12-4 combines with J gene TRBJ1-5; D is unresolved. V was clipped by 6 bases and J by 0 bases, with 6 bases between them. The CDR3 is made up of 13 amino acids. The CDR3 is CASSRYSNQPQHF. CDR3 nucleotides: TGTGCCAGCAGCCGTTATAGCAATCAGCCCCAGCATTTT.

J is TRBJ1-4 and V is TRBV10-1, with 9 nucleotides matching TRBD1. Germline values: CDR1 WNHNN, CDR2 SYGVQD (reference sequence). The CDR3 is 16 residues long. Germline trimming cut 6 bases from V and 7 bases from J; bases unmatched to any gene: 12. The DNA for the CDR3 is TGCGCCAGCAGCGCCGGGACAGGGAAGTTTGGTGAAAAACTGTTTTTT. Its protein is CASSAGTGKFGEKLFF.

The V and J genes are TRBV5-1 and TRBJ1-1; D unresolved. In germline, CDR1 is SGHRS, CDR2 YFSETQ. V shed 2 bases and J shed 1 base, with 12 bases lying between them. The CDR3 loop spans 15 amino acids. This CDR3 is CASSLAAHANTEAFF. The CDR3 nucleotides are TGCGCCAGCAGCTTAGCCGCCCATGCGAACACTGAAGCTTTCTTT.

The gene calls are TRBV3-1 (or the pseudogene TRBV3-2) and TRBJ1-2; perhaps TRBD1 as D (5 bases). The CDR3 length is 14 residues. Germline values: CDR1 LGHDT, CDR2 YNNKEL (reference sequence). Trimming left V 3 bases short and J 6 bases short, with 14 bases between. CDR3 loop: CASSHNRINDGYTF. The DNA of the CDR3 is TGTGCCAGCAGCCATAACAGGATTAATGATGGCTACACCTTC.

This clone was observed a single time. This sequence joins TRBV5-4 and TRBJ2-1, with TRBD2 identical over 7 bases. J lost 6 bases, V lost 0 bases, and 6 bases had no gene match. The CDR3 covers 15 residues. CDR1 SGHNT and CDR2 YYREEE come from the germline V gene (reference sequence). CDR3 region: CASSLESGMSNEQFF. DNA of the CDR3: TGTGCCAGCAGCTTGGAAAGCGGGATGAGCAATGAGCAGTTCTTC. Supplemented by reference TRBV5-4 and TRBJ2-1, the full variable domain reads ETGVTQSPTHLIKTRGQQVTLRCSSQSGHNTVSWYQQALGQGPQFIFQYYREEENGRGNFPPRFSGLQFPNYSSELNVNALELDDSALYLCASSLESGMSNEQFFGPGTRLTVL.